Sequencing of this T cell receptor (beta chain) was carried out in a study of blood T cell repertoires in COVID-19. As for the study in general: Acute and convalescent COVID-19 specimens originated in the United States, Italy and Spain.

Sequencing was performed with immunoSEQ multiplex PCR; in TCRdb, only in-frame clones are kept and a portion is missing. The sample shows about 330,000 clones, roughly nine tenths of them seen only once. Trimming removed 2 bases from V and 2 bases from J, with 11 bases in between. Germline V CDR1 and CDR2: SGHRS, YFSETQ. This CDR3 contains 14 residues. The gene calls are TRBV5-1 and TRBJ2-7; a possible D gene is TRBD1 (5 bases). This clonotype originated in a woman aged 25 to 39 who had recovered from COVID-19. Input material: PBMCs or T cells enriched from blood (not recorded which). Here the CDR3 reads CASSLPAGTYEQYF. The DNA of the CDR3 is TGCGCCAGCAGCTTACCTGCAGGGACCTACGAGCAGTACTTC.